This T cell receptor beta chain is from a study of identical twins. This clonotype has a count of ten or more. Trimming removed 5 bases from V and 2 bases from J, with 22 bases in between. This CDR3 comprises 16 residues. CDR1 DFQATT and CDR2 SNEGSKA come from the germline V gene (reference sequence). TCRdb reprocessed the 5' RACE reads with MiXCR, giving one entry per CDR3 protein. The sample records a few hundred thousand distinct CDR3 sequences, 10% being singletons. The receptor was isolated from a man in his fifties in good health. The sequencing sample was made of memory T cells sorted from blood. The genes are TRBV20-1 and TRBJ2-7; a possible D gene is TRBD2 (6 bases). The CDR3 region is CSARDTSGLNTYEQYF. The CDR3 nucleotides are TGCAGTGCTCGGGATACCTCGGGACTGAACACCTACGAGCAGTACTTC.